Listed here are 4 T cell receptor beta chains from one sample, sequenced in a study of beta chain features in type 1 diabetes. The whole isolated RNA underwent reverse transcription, so sequencing captured expressed TCRB transcripts. Here immunoSEQ multiplex PCR was the method, and the copy in TCRdb shows in-frame clones only, minus some. Here the sample spans 900,000 or so clones, under 20% being singletons. Sequencing input: naive CD4+ T cells from blood. All receptors come from a young woman in good health.

This chain uses TRBV15 with TRBJ2-2; D is uncertain. Germline V lookup: CDR1 LNHNV, CDR2 YYDKDF (reference sequence). This CDR3 spans 15 amino acids. V was pared by 2 bases and J by 1 base, with 8 bases between. The CDR3 here is CATSRSLGNTGELFF. The CDR3 DNA reads TGTGCCACCAGCAGAAGCCTCGGGAACACCGGGGAGCTGTTTTTT. The full variable domain, in which reference TRBV15 and TRBJ2-2 provide the parts outside the CDR3, is DAMVIQNPRYQVTQFGKPVTLSCSQTLNHNVMYWYQQKSSQAPKLLFHYYDKDFNNEADTPDNFQSRRPNTSFCFLDIRSPGLGDTAMYLCATSRSLGNTGELFFGEGSRLTVL.

J is TRBJ1-1 and V is TRBV5-1, with D unresolved. CDR3 length: 15 amino acids. Trimming removed 6 bases at V and 0 bases at J, with 15 bases between. Germline values: CDR1 SGHRS, CDR2 YFSETQ. The CDR3 sequence: CASNDDAGLNTEAFF. As DNA, the CDR3 is TGCGCCAGCAACGACGATGCCGGCTTGAACACTGAAGCTTTCTTT.

The chain links TRBV28 to TRBJ1-2, with D unresolved. The V end was cut by 2 bases, the J end by 7 bases, with 2 bases between. The CDR3 runs to 10 residues. Germline CDR1 MDHEN, CDR2 SYDVKM. CDR3 sequence (DNA): TGTGCCAGCAGTTTACTTGGCTACACCTTC. The encoded protein is CASSLLGYTF.

This clone came up a few times. The chain has TRBV4-2 and TRBJ2-4; weak D call: TRBD1 (6 bases). Per the germline V gene, CDR1 is LGHNA and CDR2 is YNFKEQ. This CDR3 spans 16 amino acids. With 1 base removed from V and 5 bases from J, the gap between germline ends came to 15 bases. The CDR3 loop reads CASSQGKGGGQNIQYF. The CDR3 DNA is TGTGCCAGCAGCCAAGGGAAAGGGGGTGGGCAAAACATTCAGTACTTC.